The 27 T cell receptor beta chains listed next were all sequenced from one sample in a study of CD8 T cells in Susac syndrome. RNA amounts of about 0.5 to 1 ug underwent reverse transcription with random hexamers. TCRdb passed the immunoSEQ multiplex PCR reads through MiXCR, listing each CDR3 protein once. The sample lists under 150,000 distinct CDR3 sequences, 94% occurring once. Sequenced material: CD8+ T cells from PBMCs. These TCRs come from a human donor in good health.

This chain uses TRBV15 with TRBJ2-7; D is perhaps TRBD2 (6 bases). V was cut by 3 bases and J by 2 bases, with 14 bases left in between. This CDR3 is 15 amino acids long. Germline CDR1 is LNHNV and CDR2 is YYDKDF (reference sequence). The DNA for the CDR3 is TGTGCCACCAGCAGCTCAGCGGGTGGGCCCTACGAGCAGTACTTC. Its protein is CATSSSAGGPYEQYF.

In DNA form, the CDR3 reads TGTGCCAGCAGTTTAGCTCCAGGGCGCAGCAATCAGCCCCAGCATTTT. Protein: CASSLAPGRSNQPQHF. The rearrangement uses TRBV12-3 or TRBV12-4 and TRBJ1-5; tentatively, D is TRBD1 (5 bases). The V end was cut by 0 bases, the J end by 1 base, with 10 bases between. CDR3 length: 16 residues.

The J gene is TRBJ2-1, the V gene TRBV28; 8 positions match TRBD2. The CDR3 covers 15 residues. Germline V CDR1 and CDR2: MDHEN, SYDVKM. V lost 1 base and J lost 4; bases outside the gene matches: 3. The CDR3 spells CASSLSSGLYNEQFF. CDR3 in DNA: TGTGCCAGCAGTTTATCTAGCGGGCTGTACAATGAGCAGTTCTTC.

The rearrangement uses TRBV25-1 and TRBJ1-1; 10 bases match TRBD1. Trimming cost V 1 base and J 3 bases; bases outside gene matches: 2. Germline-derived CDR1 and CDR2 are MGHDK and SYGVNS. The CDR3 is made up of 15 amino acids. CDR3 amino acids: CASSESGTGDTEAFF. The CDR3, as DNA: TGTGCCAGCAGTGAATCCGGGACAGGGGACACTGAAGCTTTCTTT.

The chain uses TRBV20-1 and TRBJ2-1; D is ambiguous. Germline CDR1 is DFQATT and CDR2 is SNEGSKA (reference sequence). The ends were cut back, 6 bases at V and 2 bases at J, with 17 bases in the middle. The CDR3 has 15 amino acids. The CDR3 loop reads CSARGRDQTYNEQFF. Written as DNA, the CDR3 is TGCAGTGCCCGAGGAAGGGATCAGACCTACAATGAGCAGTTCTTC.

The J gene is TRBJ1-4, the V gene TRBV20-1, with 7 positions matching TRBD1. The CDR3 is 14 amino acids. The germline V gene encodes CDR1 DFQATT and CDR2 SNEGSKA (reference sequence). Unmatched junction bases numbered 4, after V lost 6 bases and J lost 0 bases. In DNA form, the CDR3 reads TGCAGTGCGGAACAGGGGCCAACTAATGAAAAACTGTTTTTT. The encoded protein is CSAEQGPTNEKLFF.

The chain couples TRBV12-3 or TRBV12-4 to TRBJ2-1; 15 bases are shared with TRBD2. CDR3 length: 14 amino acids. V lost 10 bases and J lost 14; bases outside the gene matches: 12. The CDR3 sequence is CATAFGLAGGREFF. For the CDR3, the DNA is TGTGCCACCGCCTTCGGACTAGCGGGAGGGCGTGAGTTCTTC.

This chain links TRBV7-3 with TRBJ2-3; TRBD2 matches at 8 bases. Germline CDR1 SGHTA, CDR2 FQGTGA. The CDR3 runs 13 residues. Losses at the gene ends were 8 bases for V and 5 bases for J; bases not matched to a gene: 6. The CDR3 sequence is CASRAGGQDTQYF. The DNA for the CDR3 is TGTGCCAGCCGCGCGGGGGGCCAAGATACGCAGTATTTT.

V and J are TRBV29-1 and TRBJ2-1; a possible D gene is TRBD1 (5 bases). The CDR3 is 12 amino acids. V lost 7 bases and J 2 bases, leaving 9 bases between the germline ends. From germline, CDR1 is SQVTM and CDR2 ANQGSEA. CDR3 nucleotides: TGCAGCGCGGCAGGGCCCTACAATGAGCAGTTCTTC. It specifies CSAAGPYNEQFF.

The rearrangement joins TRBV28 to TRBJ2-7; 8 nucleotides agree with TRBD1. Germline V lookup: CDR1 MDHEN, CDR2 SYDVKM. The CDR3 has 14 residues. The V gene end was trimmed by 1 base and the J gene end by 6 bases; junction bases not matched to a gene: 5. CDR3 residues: CASSLFGQGSEQYF. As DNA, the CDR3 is TGTGCCAGCAGTTTATTTGGACAGGGTAGCGAGCAGTACTTC.

The CDR3: CASSNRDNEYNEQFF. In DNA form, the CDR3 reads TGTGCCAGCAGCAATCGGGACAATGAGTACAATGAGCAGTTCTTC. The chain carries TRBV21-1 and TRBJ2-1; the D call in the table, TRBD1, was not verified against the DNA. TRBV21-1 is described as a pseudogene. The CDR3 is made up of 15 amino acids.

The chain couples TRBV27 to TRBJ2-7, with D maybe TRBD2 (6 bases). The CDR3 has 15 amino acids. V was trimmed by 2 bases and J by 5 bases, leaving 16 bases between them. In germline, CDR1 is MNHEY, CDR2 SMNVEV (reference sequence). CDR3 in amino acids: CASSLASSAPHEQYF. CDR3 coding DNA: TGTGCCAGCAGTTTAGCGTCTAGCGCCCCCCACGAGCAGTACTTC.

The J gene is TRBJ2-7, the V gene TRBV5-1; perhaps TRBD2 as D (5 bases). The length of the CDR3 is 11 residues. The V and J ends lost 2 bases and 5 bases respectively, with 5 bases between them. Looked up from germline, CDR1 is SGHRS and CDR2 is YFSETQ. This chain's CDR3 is CASSFGDEQYF. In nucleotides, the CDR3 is TGCGCCAGCAGCTTCGGGGACGAGCAGTACTTC.

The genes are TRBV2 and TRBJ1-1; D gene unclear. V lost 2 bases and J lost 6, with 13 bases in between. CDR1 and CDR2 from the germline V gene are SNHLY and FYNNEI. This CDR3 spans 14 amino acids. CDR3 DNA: TGTGCCAGCAGTGAATGGCCCTCTAGGCCTGAAGCTTTCTTT. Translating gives CASSEWPSRPEAFF.

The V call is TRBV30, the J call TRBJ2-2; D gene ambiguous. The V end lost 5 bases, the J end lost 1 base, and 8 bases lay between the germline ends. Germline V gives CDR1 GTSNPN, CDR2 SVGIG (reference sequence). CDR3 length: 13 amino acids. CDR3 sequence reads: CAWGRQNTGELFF. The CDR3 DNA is TGTGCCTGGGGGCGGCAGAACACCGGGGAGCTGTTTTTT.

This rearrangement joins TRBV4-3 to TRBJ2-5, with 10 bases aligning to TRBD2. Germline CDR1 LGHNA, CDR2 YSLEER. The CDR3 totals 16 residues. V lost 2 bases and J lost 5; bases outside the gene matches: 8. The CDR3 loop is CASSQLPAGGGETQYF. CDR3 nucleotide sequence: TGCGCCAGCAGCCAACTTCCAGCGGGAGGGGGTGAGACCCAGTACTTC.

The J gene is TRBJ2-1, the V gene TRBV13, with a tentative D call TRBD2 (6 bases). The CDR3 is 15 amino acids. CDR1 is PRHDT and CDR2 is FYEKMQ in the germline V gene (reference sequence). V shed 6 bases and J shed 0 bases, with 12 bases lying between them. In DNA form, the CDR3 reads TGTGCCAGCAGATCCCCTAGCGCCTCCTACAATGAGCAGTTCTTC. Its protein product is CASRSPSASYNEQFF.

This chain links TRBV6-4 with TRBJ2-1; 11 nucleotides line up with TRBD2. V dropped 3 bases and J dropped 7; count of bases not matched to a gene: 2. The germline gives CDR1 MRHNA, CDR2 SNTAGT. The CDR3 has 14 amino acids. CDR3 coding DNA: TGTGCCAGCAGTGAACTAGCGGGAGTTAATGAGCAGTTCTTC. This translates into CASSELAGVNEQFF.

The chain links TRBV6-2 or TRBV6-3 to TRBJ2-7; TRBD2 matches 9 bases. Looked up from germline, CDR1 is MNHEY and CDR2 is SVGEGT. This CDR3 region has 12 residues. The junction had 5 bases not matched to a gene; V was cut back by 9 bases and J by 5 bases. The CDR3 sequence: CASSGSGNEQYF. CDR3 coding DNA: TGTGCCAGTAGCGGGAGCGGCAACGAGCAGTACTTC.

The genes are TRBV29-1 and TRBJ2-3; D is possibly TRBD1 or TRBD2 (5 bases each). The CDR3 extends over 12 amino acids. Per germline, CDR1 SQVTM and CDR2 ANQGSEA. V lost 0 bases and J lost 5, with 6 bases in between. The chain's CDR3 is CSVEEGEDTQYF. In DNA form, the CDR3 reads TGCAGCGTTGAAGAGGGGGAAGATACGCAGTATTTT.

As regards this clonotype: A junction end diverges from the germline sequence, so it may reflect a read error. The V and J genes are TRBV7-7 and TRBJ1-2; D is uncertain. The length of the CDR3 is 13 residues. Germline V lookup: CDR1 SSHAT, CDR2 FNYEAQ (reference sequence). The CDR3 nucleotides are TGTGCTAGCAGTCAATACTTCACCGGGGGCTACACCTTC. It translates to CASSQYFTGGYTF.

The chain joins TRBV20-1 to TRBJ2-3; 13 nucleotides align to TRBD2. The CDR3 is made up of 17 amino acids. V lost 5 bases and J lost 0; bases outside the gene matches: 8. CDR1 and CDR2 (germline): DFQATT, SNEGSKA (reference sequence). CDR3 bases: TGCAGTGCTGCACTAGCGGGAGGGACCACTAGCACAGATACGCAGTATTTT. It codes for CSAALAGGTTSTDTQYF.

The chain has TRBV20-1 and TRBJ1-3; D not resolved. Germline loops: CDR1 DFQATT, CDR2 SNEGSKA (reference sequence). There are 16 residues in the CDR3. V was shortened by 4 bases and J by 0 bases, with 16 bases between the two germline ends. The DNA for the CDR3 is TGCAGTGCTAACGGGCCTTATGGCCGCTCTGGAAACACCATATATTTT. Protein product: CSANGPYGRSGNTIYF.

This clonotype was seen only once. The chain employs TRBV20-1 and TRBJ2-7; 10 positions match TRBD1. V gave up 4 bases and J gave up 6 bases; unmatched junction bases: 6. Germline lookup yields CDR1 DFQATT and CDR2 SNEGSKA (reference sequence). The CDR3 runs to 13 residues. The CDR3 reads CSATGTGVPEQYF. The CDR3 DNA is TGCAGTGCTACCGGGACAGGGGTGCCCGAGCAGTACTTC.

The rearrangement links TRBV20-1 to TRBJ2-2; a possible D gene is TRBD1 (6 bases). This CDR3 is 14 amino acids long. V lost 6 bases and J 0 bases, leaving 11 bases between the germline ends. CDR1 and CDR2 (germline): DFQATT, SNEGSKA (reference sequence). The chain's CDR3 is CSATGTSNTGELFF. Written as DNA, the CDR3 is TGCAGTGCAACCGGGACATCGAACACCGGGGAGCTGTTTTTT.

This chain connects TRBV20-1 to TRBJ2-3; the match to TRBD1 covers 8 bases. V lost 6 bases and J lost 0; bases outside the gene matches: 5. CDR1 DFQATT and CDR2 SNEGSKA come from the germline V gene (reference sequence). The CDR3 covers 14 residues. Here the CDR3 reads CSAAGGASTDTQYF. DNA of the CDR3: TGCAGTGCCGCAGGGGGCGCAAGCACAGATACGCAGTATTTT.

CDR3 loop: CASRGLAGASAEQYF. The CDR3 DNA is TGTGCCAGCAGGGGACTAGCGGGAGCCTCGGCCGAGCAGTACTTC. The chain joins TRBV28 to TRBJ2-7, with 14 positions matching TRBD2. This CDR3 contains 15 residues. Germline V gene lookup returns CDR1 MDHEN and CDR2 SYDVKM. J was trimmed by 6 bases and V by 6 bases; bases with no gene match: 7.